One sample yielded the 6 T cell receptor beta chains listed below, sequenced in a study of regulatory T cells in long-lasting Graves disease. Sequencing libraries for TCR beta were prepared with iRepertoire HTBI primers and Arm-PCR of CDR3 regions. TCRdb re-called the multiplex PCR reads through MiXCR, storing one row per CDR3 protein. The sample has about 310,000 distinct CDR3 sequences; approximately 20% are singletons. As to time point: persistent/refractory GD, antithyroid drugs over 5 years with positive TRAb. The TCR library was made from RNA extracted from PBMCs. Sequencing was performed on peripheral blood mononuclear cells (PBMCs), taken when the disease was refractory, from a patient treated with antithyroid drugs. These receptors came from a female donor with Graves disease.

The rearrangement uses TRBV19 and TRBJ2-4, with 7 bases fitting TRBD1. The CDR3 is made up of 11 amino acids. Germline V gives CDR1 LNHDA, CDR2 SQIVND (reference sequence). V lost 5 bases, J lost 15 bases, and 7 bases stayed unmatched. CDR3 in amino acids: CASSFGQVSYF. DNA for the CDR3: TGTGCCAGTAGTTTCGGACAGGTTTCGTACTTC.

This clonotype was recorded a few times. A single base separates this from a much larger clone, so it may be a read error. This sequence joins TRBV2 and TRBJ1-2; 7 positions agree with TRBD1. The CDR3 has 15 amino acids. From germline, CDR1 is SNHLY and CDR2 FYNNEI. This chain's CDR3 is CAGRGGPPANYGYTF. The CDR3, as DNA: TGTGCCGGCAGGGGGGGACCCCCAGCTAACTATGGCTACACCTTC.

The chain joins TRBV7-2 to TRBJ2-7; no clear D gene. The germline V and J ends were trimmed by 5 bases and 2 bases, with 10 bases remaining between them. CDR3 length: 13 residues. The germline V gene has CDR1 SGHTA and CDR2 FQGNSA. The CDR3 here is CASSPDRPYEQYF. DNA of the CDR3: TGTGCCAGCAGCCCCGATCGCCCCTACGAGCAGTACTTC.

At least ten counts were recorded for this clonotype. The chain uses TRBV19 and TRBJ2-5; D gene ambiguous. The CDR3 covers 12 residues. Germline values: CDR1 LNHDA, CDR2 SQIVND (reference sequence). Trimming pared 5 bases from V and 1 base from J, leaving 5 bases between. Here the CDR3 DNA reads TGTGCCAGTAGTTCACTCCAAGAGACCCAGTACTTC. Amino acids: CASSSLQETQYF.

This clonotype was seen ten or more times. This chain's CDR3 is CSAYPGSGDGYTF. The CDR3 region has the DNA TGCAGTGCATACCCCGGATCCGGGGATGGCTACACCTTC. This chain joins TRBV20-1 and TRBJ1-2; no clear D. The CDR3 spans 13 residues. The V gene's germline CDR1 is DFQATT and CDR2 SNEGSKA (reference sequence). Trimming took off 6 bases at V and 6 bases at J, with 17 bases between the two ends.

The count of this clonotype is one. A read error may be the cause here, since a much bigger clone is one base away. The conserved phenylalanine or tryptophan is not found at the CDR3 terminus, so this likely reflects a read error. CDR3 sequence: CASSQTGTPYEQYL. CDR3 DNA sequence: TGTGCCAGCAGTCAAACCGGGACACCTTACGAGCAGTACTTG. The chain joins TRBV7-9 to TRBJ2-7, with D perhaps matching TRBD1 (6 bases). V dropped 6 bases and J dropped 4 bases, with 16 bases sitting between them. CDR1 and CDR2 from the germline V gene are SEHNR and FQNEAQ (reference sequence). The CDR3 is 14 residues long.